This T cell receptor beta chain was found in a study of T cells in Graves' hyperthyroidism and ophthalmopathy. Study observations and caveats: Most clonotypes expanded in the thyroid (above 0.001) were also present in blood. Ophthalmopathy, as predicted by the model, came a median around 6.7 months after the prediction.

This clonotype was picked up a small number of times. The antigen remains undetermined. Source material for PBMCs was over 7.5 ml fresh peripheral blood. Amplification of TCR beta CDR3 regions was performed using RNA transcripts as template. First-round RT-PCR of the TCR CDR3 relied on the HTBI primer set. MiXCR, applied by TCRdb to the multiplex PCR reads, yields one record per CDR3 protein. The sample has about 530,000 distinct CDR3 sequences, under 20% seen once. Trimming took off 6 bases at V and 10 bases at J, with 9 bases between the two ends. This CDR3 region has 10 residues. The germline V gene encodes CDR1 MDHEN and CDR2 SYDVKM.

The sample comprised blood. The chain employs TRBV28 and TRBJ2-5, with D uncertain. This receptor was identified in a woman aged 18 to 35 with Graves' ophthalmopathy. The CDR3: CASRRGIQYF. CDR3 in DNA: TGTGCCAGCAGGCGTGGAATCCAGTACTTC.